The sequence of this T cell receptor beta chain was determined in a study of cytotoxic CD8 clonotypes in ibrutinib-treated CLL. Overall study context: Response sampling took place at median 12 months of treatment, range 6 to 36. Study results and limitations: At progression, clonality fell back toward baseline after rising at ibrutinib response. Relative to age-matched healthy donors, clonality at baseline was higher, and it tracked circulating CD8+ T-cell counts.

This CDR3 region has 14 residues. CDR1 MDHEN and CDR2 SYDVKM come from the germline V gene. V gave up 6 bases and J gave up 6 bases, with 15 bases separating them. Concerning this clone itself: What it binds is not known.

Clones were sequenced by immunoSEQ multiplex PCR, and TCRdb holds only the in-frame ones, with some missing. The sample includes about 40,000 clones, 60% to 75% of them seen just once. The chain recombines TRBV28 with TRBJ1-5; D ambiguous. The clonotype was recovered from a human donor with chronic lymphocytic leukemia. The sample in question was PBMCs, obtained at disease progression, from a patient treated with ibrutinib. CDR3 coding DNA: TGTGCCAGCAGCTCAGTCGGGTCGGGTCAGCCCCAGCATTTT. This codes for CASSSVGSGQPQHF. The whole variable domain, remainder taken from reference TRBV28 and TRBJ1-5, is DVKVTQSSRYLVKRTGEKVFLECVQDMDHENMFWYRQDPGLGLRLIYFSYDVKMKEKGDIPEGYSVSREKKERFSLILESASTNQTSMYLCASSSVGSGQPQHFGDGTRLSIL.